This TCR beta chain derives from a study of blood T cell repertoires in COVID-19. Study overall: The samples span acute and convalescent COVID-19 from the United States, Italy and Spain.

How the authors handled the data: By means of reference gene primer amplification, nucleated cell counts were estimated. The protocol was immunoSEQ multiplex PCR, while the TCRdb copy is restricted to in-frame clones and leaves out a portion. That table furnishes V, J and clone size, whereas the DNA furnished D and trimming. The sample yields about 83,000 clones, more than 70% seen once. The CDR3 runs 13 residues. Per the germline V gene, CDR1 is SGHRS and CDR2 is YFSETQ. Trimming took 0 bases from V and 6 from J, leaving 10 bases between them. This TCR derives from a man in his fifties or sixties with active COVID-19. J is TRBJ2-7 and V is TRBV5-1; the D gene is possibly TRBD1 (7 bases). The material sequenced was peripheral blood. The CDR3 protein is CASSLGQGGEQYF. CDR3 bases: TGCGCCAGCAGCTTGGGGCAGGGGGGCGAGCAGTACTTC.